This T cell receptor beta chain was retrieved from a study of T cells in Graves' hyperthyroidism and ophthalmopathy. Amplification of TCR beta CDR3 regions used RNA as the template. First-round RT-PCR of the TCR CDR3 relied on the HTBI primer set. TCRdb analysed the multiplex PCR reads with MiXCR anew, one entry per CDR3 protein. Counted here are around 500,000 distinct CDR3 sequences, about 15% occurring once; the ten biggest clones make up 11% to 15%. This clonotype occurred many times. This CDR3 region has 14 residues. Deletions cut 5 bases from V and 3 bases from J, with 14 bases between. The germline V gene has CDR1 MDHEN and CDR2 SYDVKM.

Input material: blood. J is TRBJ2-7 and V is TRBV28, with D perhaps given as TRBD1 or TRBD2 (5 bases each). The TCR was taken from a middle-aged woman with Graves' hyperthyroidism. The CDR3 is CASSTGTSVYEQYF. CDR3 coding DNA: TGTGCCAGCAGTACCGGGACGTCAGTCTACGAGCAGTACTTC.